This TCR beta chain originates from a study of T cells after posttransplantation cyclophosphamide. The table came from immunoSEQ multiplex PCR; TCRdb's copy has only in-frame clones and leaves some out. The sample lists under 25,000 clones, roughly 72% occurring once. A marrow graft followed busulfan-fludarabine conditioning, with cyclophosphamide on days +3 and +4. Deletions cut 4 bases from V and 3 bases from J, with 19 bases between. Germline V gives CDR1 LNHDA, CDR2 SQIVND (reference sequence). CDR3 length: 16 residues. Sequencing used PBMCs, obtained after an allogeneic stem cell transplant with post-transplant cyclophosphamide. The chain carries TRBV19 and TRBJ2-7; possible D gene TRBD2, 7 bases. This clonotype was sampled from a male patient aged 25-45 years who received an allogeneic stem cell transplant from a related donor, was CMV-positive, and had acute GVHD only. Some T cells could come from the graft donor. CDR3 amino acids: CASSTSGGALHYEQYF. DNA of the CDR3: TGTGCCAGTAGTACCTCTGGGGGGGCTCTTCACTACGAGCAGTACTTC.